The rows below give T cell receptor beta chains drawn from one sample of a study of Ad26.COV2.S vaccination and SARS-CoV-2 variants. This table comes from immunoSEQ multiplex PCR, and its TCRdb copy is limited to in-frame clones, with some not included. The table has approximately 240,000 clones, more than 75% seen once. The sequencing here drew on peripheral blood, taken in a trial of Ad26.COV2.S vaccine versus placebo. The receptor source for this set is a person aged 18-65 years who received the Ad26.COV2.S COVID-19 vaccine or a placebo. The CDR3 runs from the conserved cysteine through the conserved F or W. A D gene is named only where the DNA matches it firmly. Not all rows give a size; the values are once, few, many and, for expanded clones, a class.

size,J,D,V,DNA,CDR3
.,TRBJ2-3,TRBD1,TRBV6-5,TGTGCCAGCAGTTACGGGACAGGGGTCCCAGATACGCAGTATTTT,CASSYGTGVPDTQYF
.,TRBJ2-7,.,TRBV2,TGTGCCAGTCGACTCACAGGTGACGAGCAGTACTTC,CASRLTGDEQYF
.,TRBJ1-5,.,TRBV19,TGTGCCAGTACCGTCGGGCTGGATCAGCCCCAGCATTTT,CASTVGLDQPQHF
.,TRBJ2-2,TRBD1,TRBV7-9,TGTGCCAGCAGCACCCCGGAGACAGGGGCTAGAGGGGAGCTGTTTTTT,CASSTPETGARGELFF
.,TRBJ2-7,.,TRBV6-6,TGTGCCAGCAGCCTTTCAGGGATCGGCGACGAGCAGTACTTC,CASSLSGIGDEQYF
once,TRBJ2-2,.,TRBV10-2,TGCGCCAGCAGTGAATATAGCGGACACACCGGGGAGCTGTTTTTT,CASSEYSGHTGELFF
.,TRBJ2-7,.,TRBV6-2/TRBV6-3,TGTGCCAGCAGCCCTATGGGGCCCCCCTACGAGCAGTACTTC,CASSPMGPPYEQYF
.,TRBJ2-5,.,TRBV27,TGTGCCCCAAGAACGGGGTGTCAAGAGACCCAGTACTTC,CAPRTGCQETQYF
.,TRBJ1-2,.,TRBV29-1,TGCAGCGTTTTTCGGCAGACCTATGGCTACACCTTC,CSVFRQTYGYTF
.,TRBJ1-6,.,TRBV9,TGTGCCAGCAGCGTAGGGGACCCGGGGAGTTCACCCCTCCACTTT,CASSVGDPGSSPLHF
.,TRBJ2-2,.,TRBV7-9,TGTGCCAGCAGCTTCCAGGGCCCCGGGGAGCTGTTTTTT,CASSFQGPGELFF
few,TRBJ1-6,.,TRBV2,TGTGCCACCTTGGGGGGCCTGTCCTATAATTCACCCCTCCACTTT,CATLGGLSYNSPLHF
.,TRBJ2-7,TRBD1,TRBV6-4,TGTGCCAGCAGCGGACAGGCCTTCTACGAGCAGTACTTC,CASSGQAFYEQYF
.,TRBJ1-4,.,TRBV9,TGTGCCAGCAGCGTAGGAGGGGCCGCCAGTAATGAAAAACTGTTTTTT,CASSVGGAASNEKLFF
.,TRBJ2-1,.,TRBV9,TGTGCCAGCAGCCTCAGCGGGTTCGTCTACAATGAGCAGTTCTTC,CASSLSGFVYNEQFF
.,TRBJ2-1,TRBD2,TRBV6-5,TGTGCCAGCAGTTACGCGGGAGGGAGGTACAATGAGCAGTTCTTC,CASSYAGGRYNEQFF
.,TRBJ2-1,.,TRBV6-1,TGTGCCAGCAGTGAAAGGAGCGGGTTCTACAATGAGCAGTTCTTC,CASSERSGFYNEQFF
.,TRBJ2-2,.,TRBV28,TGTGCGATGCTAGCGCAGAACACCGGGGAGCTGTTTTTT,CAMLAQNTGELFF
once,TRBJ1-6,.,TRBV27,TGTGCCAGCAGGGTCGGGACAAGTTCCTATAATTCACCCCTCCACTTT,CASRVGTSSYNSPLHF
once,TRBJ2-1,TRBD1,TRBV11-2,TGTGCCAGCAGCTCAACCTTTTCCGGGACAGGGAGATACAATGAGCAGTTCTTC,CASSSTFSGTGRYNEQFF
.,TRBJ2-5,TRBD1,TRBV5-1,TGCGCCAGCAGCCCCCCGGGACAGGCGTACCAAGAGACCCAGTACTTC,CASSPPGQAYQETQYF
.,TRBJ2-3,.,TRBV5-1,TGCGCCAGCAGCCTCCAAGTCGACAGCCGAGCAGATACGCAGTATTTT,CASSLQVDSRADTQYF
.,TRBJ2-3,.,TRBV5-8,TGTGCCAGCAGTGGCCAGAGGTCCCCTAGCACAGATACGCAGTATTTT,CASSGQRSPSTDTQYF
.,TRBJ1-2,TRBD1,TRBV4-2,TGTGCCAGCAGTCGGACAGGGGCCGTCCGGGGGGAAGGCTACACCTTC,CASSRTGAVRGEGYTF
few,TRBJ2-7,.,TRBV9,TGTGCCAGCAGCGTAGGGTCCACCCCTTACGAGCAGTACTTC,CASSVGSTPYEQYF
.,TRBJ2-7,TRBD1,TRBV30,TGTGCCTGGAACAGGGGGCCGGGCGAGCAGTACTTC,CAWNRGPGEQYF
.,TRBJ1-1,.,TRBV7-9,TGTGCCAGCAGCTTAGCGTTGAGAGTAAACACTGAAGCTTTCTTT,CASSLALRVNTEAFF
.,TRBJ2-3,.,TRBV27,TGTGCCAGCAGTAGACACGGATCAGATACGCAGTATTTT,CASSRHGSDTQYF
.,TRBJ2-7,TRBD2,TRBV19,TGTGCCAGTAGTATTCCGGGGGGGGAGCAGTACTTC,CASSIPGGEQYF
few,TRBJ2-7,.,TRBV7-9,TGTGCCAGCAGCTTAGGACAGACCTTCTACGAGCAGTACTTC,CASSLGQTFYEQYF
.,TRBJ1-2,.,TRBV28,TGTGCCAGCAGTCCCATGTACGGGACCGCCCTTGGCTACACCTTC,CASSPMYGTALGYTF
.,TRBJ1-2,TRBD1,TRBV25-1,TGTGCCAGCAGTGCCCCTCCCGGACAGGAAAACTATGGCTACACCTTC,CASSAPPGQENYGYTF
.,TRBJ1-5,TRBD1,TRBV2,TGTGCCAGCAGTCTGTCCGGGACAGGGGTTCAGCCCCAGCATTTT,CASSLSGTGVQPQHF
.,TRBJ2-1,.,TRBV28,TGTGCCAGCAGTATTGGGACCTTTTCCCACAATGAGCAGTTCTTC,CASSIGTFSHNEQFF
.,TRBJ2-7,.,TRBV21-1,TGTGCCAGCAGCAAAGTCCAGGACAGCTCCTACGAGCAGTACTTC,CASSKVQDSSYEQYF
.,TRBJ2-7,TRBD1,TRBV28,TGTGCCACCTTCGATAGACAGGGCTACGAGCAGTACTTC,CATFDRQGYEQYF